This TCR beta chain was recovered during a study of shared clonotypes between healthy human individuals. Terminally differentiated effector memory CD45RA+ cells were excluded by CCR7 positive selection of CD45RO-negative cells. HIV-negative, healthy adults without recent acute infections or vaccinations were the donors. Everyone who donated was a Caucasian adult who lived in Nashville, Tennessee. Overall study findings and caveats: Clonotypes which were not shared had lower generation probabilities than clonotypes that all four donors shared.

Tens of thousands of T cell genomes, or roughly 200 ng DNA, went into the sorted-subset replicate PCRs. TCRdb's table, derived via immunoSEQ multiplex PCR, lists solely in-frame clones and lacks some. The profile shows some 2.1 million clones, approximately 92% of them singletons. V was pared by 7 bases and J by 8 bases, with 6 bases of the junction left unmatched. CDR3 length: 14 amino acids. Germline V gene sequence: CDR1 SNHLY, CDR2 FYNNEI. About this clone: Its antigen is not known.

Sequenced: naive CD8+ T cells from PBMCs. The TCR comes from a man aged 18 to 29 in good health. Some clones in this sample may be carry-over from other donors' samples. V is TRBV2 and J is TRBJ2-1, with 12 bases aligning to TRBD2. The CDR3 region is CASIASGRAHEQFF. Here the CDR3 DNA reads TGTGCCAGCATCGCTAGCGGGAGGGCCCATGAGCAGTTCTTC.